This entry is about one TCR beta chain. The sample comes from a study of tumor-infiltrating lymphocytes in primary liver carcinoma. Out of unsorted whole blood came the blood RNA, and germline DNA was extracted as well. A primer in the constant region served to generate TCR beta cDNA from about 480 ng of total RNA. A slightly modified ARM-PCR protocol with three nested multiplex PCR rounds produced these TCR beta libraries. Two initial PCR rounds of around 10 cycles each paired TRBV1-TRBV30 forward primers with a C-beta reverse primer. TCRdb re-called the multiplex PCR reads through MiXCR, storing one row per CDR3 protein. The sample includes about 320,000 distinct CDR3 sequences, roughly 60% of them seen just once. The CDR3 covers 24 residues. V gave up 2 bases and J gave up 2 bases, with 39 bases separating them. Germline values: CDR1 LGHNA, CDR2 YSLEER.

Material: peripheral blood. This rearrangement joins TRBV4-3 to TRBJ2-5; TRBD2 is a possible D gene (6 bases). The receptor was isolated from a middle-aged man with primary liver carcinoma and hepatitis B virus infection. Here the CDR3 DNA reads TGCGCCAGCAGCCAATTTGGGGGGTCTTGGGAACCGGGCCGAAGAAGCAAGGAGCAAGAGACCCAGTACTTC. Translation: CASSQFGGSWEPGRRSKEQETQYF.